Below, 27 T cell receptor beta chains from the same sample are listed, as sequenced in a study of CD8 T cells in Susac syndrome (dated by TCRdb to about 2019). The library was generated by the immunoSEQ multiplex PCR assay. RNA was extracted with the RNeasy kit and 0.5 to 1 ug was reverse transcribed using random hexamers. TCRdb reprocessed the public reads (quality trimming at Q25 with fastp, clone calling with MiXCR) and kept in-frame beta chains. Each CDR3 protein appears once, grouped with its most common genes and DNA. Within this sample are 150,000 to 180,000 distinct CDR3 sequences, with 95% to 96% of them counted one time only. The ten top clones hold roughly 0.16% of the sample. The specimen sequenced was CD8+ T cells from PBMCs. These receptors all come from a human donor with multiple sclerosis.

This rearrangement joins TRBV7-2 to TRBJ1-5; no reliable D call. Trimming stripped 4 bases from V and 0 bases from J, with 7 bases between. The germline gives CDR1 SGHTA, CDR2 FQGNSA. The CDR3 length is 14 residues. For the CDR3, the DNA is TGTGCCAGCAGCTCCAGTCTTAGCAATCAGCCCCAGCATTTT. It is translated as CASSSSLSNQPQHF.

The rearrangement joins TRBV29-1 to TRBJ2-3; D possibly corresponds to TRBD1 (6 bases). The CDR3 has 15 amino acids. V lost 3 bases and J lost 2, with 15 bases in between. The germline V gene has CDR1 SQVTM and CDR2 ANQGSEA. The CDR3 spells CSVDSSGVHTDTQYF. The CDR3, as DNA: TGCAGCGTTGATTCCTCAGGGGTCCACACAGATACGCAGTATTTT.

This clonotype was recorded only once. The J gene is TRBJ2-1, the V gene TRBV5-1; 10 bases are shared with TRBD2. The CDR3 has 15 amino acids. V gave up 1 base and J gave up 8 bases; unmatched junction bases: 6. Germline loops: CDR1 SGHRS, CDR2 YFSETQ. The DNA of the CDR3 is TGCGCCAGCAGCTTGTACAGCGGGGGGGCCGATGAGCAGTTCTTC. Translation gives CASSLYSGGADEQFF.

The gene calls are TRBV29-1 and TRBJ2-5; 8 bases agree with TRBD1. With V trimmed by 7 bases and J by 3 bases, 13 bases remained unmatched. Germline loops: CDR1 SQVTM, CDR2 ANQGSEA. The CDR3 totals 15 residues. The CDR3 DNA sequence: TGCAGCGCCGAGGGCCCGGGACAGGAAAAAGAGACCCAGTACTTC. It translates to CSAEGPGQEKETQYF.

The chain carries TRBV30 and TRBJ2-3; D possibly corresponds to TRBD2 (7 bases). The germline CDR1 and CDR2 sequences are GTSNPN and SVGIG (reference sequence). The ends were cut back, 0 bases at V and 4 bases at J, with 11 bases in the middle. The CDR3 extends over 14 amino acids. The CDR3 is CAWSVGGPADTQYF. DNA for the CDR3: TGTGCCTGGAGTGTGGGGGGGCCCGCAGATACGCAGTATTTT.

V gene TRBV18 combines with J gene TRBJ1-5; no clear D. From germline, CDR1 is KGHSH and CDR2 LQKENI. With 6 bases removed from V and 0 bases from J, the gap between germline ends came to 9 bases. CDR3 size: 14 residues. Here the CDR3 reads CASSLWDSNQPQHF. The CDR3 DNA follows: TGTGCCAGCTCCCTCTGGGATAGCAATCAGCCCCAGCATTTT.

The V and J genes are TRBV19 and TRBJ2-1, with 12 bases that match TRBD2. Trimming at V came to 3 bases and at J to 6 bases, leaving 3 bases not matched to a gene. The CDR3 has 15 residues. From germline, CDR1 is LNHDA and CDR2 SQIVND (reference sequence). The CDR3 region is CASSISSGGANEQFF. CDR3 nucleotide sequence: TGTGCCAGTAGTATCTCTAGCGGGGGGGCCAATGAGCAGTTCTTC.

The chain employs TRBV30 and TRBJ1-1; D might be TRBD1 (5 bases). Deletions cut 1 base from V and 8 bases from J, with 11 bases between. The length of the CDR3 is 12 residues. CDR1 GTSNPN and CDR2 SVGIG come from the germline V gene (reference sequence). The CDR3 loop is CAWSGGANEAFF. CDR3 nucleotide sequence: TGTGCCTGGAGTGGCGGGGCCAACGAAGCTTTCTTT. Based on the CDR3 plus reference TRBV30 and TRBJ1-1, the full variable domain is SQTIHQWPATLVQPVGSPLSLECTVEGTSNPNLYWYRQAAGRGLQLLFYSVGIGQISSEVPQNLSASRPQDRQFILSSKKLLLSDSGFYLCAWSGGANEAFFGQGTRLTVV.

The sample holds one count of this clonotype. V usage is TRBV30 and J usage is TRBJ1-5; D is possibly TRBD1 (6 bases). The germline gives CDR1 GTSNPN, CDR2 SVGIG (reference sequence). This CDR3 comprises 13 residues. Trimming removed 0 bases from V and 6 bases from J, with 9 bases in between. The DNA of the CDR3 is TGTGCCTGGAGTGTACAGGGCAGTCAGCCCCAGCATTTT. Its translation: CAWSVQGSQPQHF.

This clonotype was seen once. V is TRBV24-1 and J is TRBJ2-1, with TRBD2 matching 8 bases. Germline CDR1 KGHDR, CDR2 SFDVKD. The CDR3 contains 13 residues. Trimming cost V 3 bases and J 9 bases; bases outside gene matches: 3. For the CDR3, the DNA is TGTGCCACCAGTGATCGGCGGGGGGTTGAGCAGTTCTTC. It encodes CATSDRRGVEQFF.

The table lists this clonotype with a few counts. The V and J genes are TRBV5-6 and TRBJ2-7; D is perhaps TRBD1 (6 bases). Between the trimmed V and J ends, which lost 2 bases and 0 bases, there was a span of 9 bases. The CDR3 totals 14 residues. Germline V gene data show CDR1 as SGHDT and CDR2 as YYEEEE. The CDR3 spells CASSFTGFSYEQYF. CDR3 nucleotide sequence: TGTGCCAGCAGCTTTACAGGGTTCTCCTACGAGCAGTACTTC.

V and J are TRBV7-8 and TRBJ2-7; D not certain. CDR3 length equals 12 residues. Germline assignment: CDR1 SGHVS and CDR2 FQNEAQ. V dropped 3 bases and J dropped 2 bases, with 5 bases sitting between them. The CDR3 loop reads CASSLEPYEQYF. In DNA, the CDR3 is TGTGCCAGCAGCTTGGAACCCTACGAGCAGTACTTC. The full variable domain, in which reference TRBV7-8 and TRBJ2-7 provide the parts outside the CDR3, is GAGVSQSPRYKVAKRGQDVALRCDPISGHVSLFWYQQALGQGPEFLTYFQNEAQLDKSGLPSDRFFAERPEGSVSTLKIQRTQQEDSAVYLCASSLEPYEQYFGPGTRLTVT.

The V gene is TRBV20-1, the J gene TRBJ2-3; unclear D gene. Germline assignment: CDR1 DFQATT and CDR2 SNEGSKA (reference sequence). The V end was cut by 0 bases, the J end by 6 bases, with 4 bases between. This CDR3 has 11 residues. CDR3 residues: CSAREVDTQYF. CDR3 sequence (DNA): TGCAGTGCTAGAGAAGTGGATACGCAGTATTTT.

This chain links TRBV29-1 with TRBJ1-4; D gene ambiguous. Per the germline V gene, CDR1 is SQVTM and CDR2 is ANQGSEA. CDR3 size: 15 residues. Trimming took 2 bases from V and 6 from J, leaving 16 bases between them. CDR3 bases: TGCAGCGTTGAATTGGTGGGCTCGCCCGATGAAAAACTGTTTTTT. It translates to CSVELVGSPDEKLFF.

This chain connects TRBV12-3 or TRBV12-4 to TRBJ1-5; no clear D gene. The length of the CDR3 is 12 residues. V was cut by 5 bases and J by 0 bases, with 2 bases left in between. CDR3 DNA sequence: TGTGCCAGCAGTGATAGCAATCAGCCCCAGCATTTT. Protein: CASSDSNQPQHF.

V and J are TRBV6-6 and TRBJ2-7, with D unclear. CDR1 and CDR2 from the germline V gene are MNHNY and SVGAGI (reference sequence). Trimming shortened V by 5 bases and J by 0 bases, and 11 bases separated the two germline ends. The CDR3 is 14 residues long. The CDR3 nucleotides read TGTGCCAGCAGTCAGGTATCAAGCTCCTACGAGCAGTACGTC. It encodes CASSQVSSSYEQYV.

The CDR3 nucleotides are TGTGCCAGCAGGGTAGGACAGGTCCTCTACGAGCAGTACTTC. It yields the protein CASRVGQVLYEQYF. This chain connects TRBV6-1 to TRBJ2-7; 7 bases line up with TRBD1. The CDR3 is 14 amino acids. V dropped 6 bases and J dropped 3; count of bases not matched to a gene: 8. Per germline, CDR1 MNHNS and CDR2 SASEGT.

The rearrangement uses TRBV12-5 and TRBJ2-7; TRBD1 might be the D (6 bases). Deletions cut 6 bases from V and 2 bases from J, with 11 bases between. This CDR3 is built from 13 residues. The V gene's germline CDR1 is LGHNT and CDR2 FRNRAP. CDR3 loop: CASGFDRTYEQYF. The CDR3 DNA is TGTGCTAGTGGCTTCGACAGGACCTACGAGCAGTACTTC.

V is TRBV11-2 and J is TRBJ1-1; a weak D match, TRBD1 (5 bases). This CDR3 spans 15 amino acids. V dropped 1 base and J dropped 1 base, with 10 bases sitting between them. CDR1 SGHAT and CDR2 FQNNGV come from the germline V gene. The DNA for the CDR3 is TGTGCCAGCAGCTTAGGGCCAAGGGGGAACACTGAAGCTTTCTTT. Protein: CASSLGPRGNTEAFF.

The chain couples TRBV12-5 to TRBJ1-2, with a weak D call TRBD1 (6 bases). The germline gives CDR1 LGHNT, CDR2 FRNRAP. The CDR3 runs to 12 residues. Trimming pared 11 bases from V and 4 bases from J, leaving 14 bases between. CDR3 residues: CASGGGLYGYTF. For the CDR3, the DNA is TGTGCTTCCGGAGGGGGGCTCTATGGCTACACCTTC.

J is TRBJ1-1 and V is TRBV30; D is ambiguous. Germline V CDR1 and CDR2: GTSNPN, SVGIG (reference sequence). The V and J ends lost 3 bases and 0 bases respectively, with 20 bases between them. The CDR3 is 17 amino acids. This CDR3 is CAWSREGTSPLNTEAFF. The CDR3 DNA follows: TGTGCCTGGAGCCGAGAGGGCACGTCCCCCTTGAACACTGAAGCTTTCTTT.

The V call is TRBV29-1, the J call TRBJ2-3; 10 bases line up with TRBD1. Germline V gene sequence: CDR1 SQVTM, CDR2 ANQGSEA. J lost 4 bases, V lost 5 bases, and 6 bases had no gene match. CDR3 length equals 14 residues. The CDR3 sequence: CSVTGTGVPDTQYF. For the CDR3, the DNA is TGCAGCGTTACCGGGACAGGGGTCCCAGATACGCAGTATTTT.

This clonotype came up a few times. The rearrangement links TRBV13 to TRBJ2-1; no definite D call. V lost 0 bases and J lost 6, with 3 bases in between. Germline values: CDR1 PRHDT, CDR2 FYEKMQ (reference sequence). The CDR3 is 12 amino acids. The CDR3 is CASSLGSNEQFF. CDR3 bases: TGTGCCAGCAGCTTAGGGAGCAATGAGCAGTTCTTC.

This clonotype was counted a single time. The chain recombines TRBV3-1 with TRBJ2-7; perhaps TRBD2 as D (6 bases). Germline CDR1 reads LGHDT; CDR2 reads YNNKEL (reference sequence). The V end lost 0 bases, the J end lost 5 bases, and 11 bases lay between the germline ends. This CDR3 has 14 residues. This CDR3 reads CASSQDRGGDEQYF. Here the CDR3 DNA reads TGTGCCAGCAGCCAAGATCGAGGAGGGGACGAGCAGTACTTC.

The CDR3 here is CASSSPMSLSYEQYF. CDR3 nucleotide sequence: TGTGCCAGCAGCTCTCCTATGTCCCTCTCCTACGAGCAGTACTTC. This rearrangement joins TRBV7-9 to TRBJ2-7, with D unclear. V shed 4 bases and J shed 0 bases, with 13 bases lying between them. The V gene's germline CDR1 is SEHNR and CDR2 FQNEAQ (reference sequence). This CDR3 is built from 15 residues.

The chain combines TRBV4-1 with TRBJ2-5; D is uncertain. V was trimmed by 1 base and J by 7 bases, leaving 10 bases between them. This CDR3 comprises 13 residues. CDR1 is MGHRA and CDR2 is YSYEKL in the germline V gene. In DNA, the CDR3 is TGCGCCAGCAGCCAAGTAGGGATGGGGACCCAGTACTTC. It specifies CASSQVGMGTQYF.

The J gene is TRBJ2-1, the V gene TRBV20-1, with D unclear. This CDR3 comprises 15 residues. Germline values: CDR1 DFQATT, CDR2 SNEGSKA (reference sequence). Trimming removed 3 bases at V and 0 bases at J, with 12 bases between. The CDR3: CSASMDPGSYNEQFF. The CDR3, as DNA: TGCAGTGCTAGTATGGACCCGGGCTCCTACAATGAGCAGTTCTTC.